These T cell receptor beta chains were read from a single sample in a study of response to subunit inactivated influenza vaccine. TCRdb reprocessed the RT-PCR reads via MiXCR and lists one record per CDR3 protein. The sample carries around 750,000 distinct CDR3 sequences, 21% recorded once. Specimen: PBMCs from blood, collected roughly 5 days after vaccination. The source is a man in his fifties who received an inactivated influenza vaccine. CDR3s include the opening cysteine and the closing phenylalanine or tryptophan. D genes are given only for firm matches. The size entry is marked missing in some rows and otherwise reads once, few, many or a size class.

V gene	D gene	clone size	J gene	CDR3 DNA	CDR3 protein
TRBV12-3/TRBV12-4	TRBD1	.	TRBJ1-1	TGTGCCAGCAGAAGGACAGGGCAGAACACTGAAGCTTTCTTT	CASRRTGQNTEAFF
TRBV12-3/TRBV12-4	TRBD2	few	TRBJ2-3	TGTGCCAGCACCTTAGCGGGAGGGTCGAGTGATACGCAGTATTTT	CASTLAGGSSDTQYF
TRBV13	.	many	TRBJ2-1	TGTGCCAGCAGCGGGGGGTTACACAATGAGCAGTTCTTC	CASSGGLHNEQFF
TRBV3-1	TRBD1	.	TRBJ2-7	TGTGCCAGCAGCCCAGGCGGGACAGGGATCTACGAGCAGTACTTC	CASSPGGTGIYEQYF
TRBV12-3/TRBV12-4	TRBD2	.	TRBJ2-1	TGTGCCAGCCTAACTCGGGGGGTTGGATACAATGAGCAGTTCTTC	CASLTRGVGYNEQFF
TRBV7-2	.	.	TRBJ2-6	TGTGCCGGCCAAGGCGGCAGCTCTGGGGCCAACGTCCTGACTTTC	CAGQGGSSGANVLTF
TRBV24-1	.	few	TRBJ1-5	TGTGCCACCAGCGATACGGGGAACTATCAGCCCCAGCATTTT	CATSDTGNYQPQHF
TRBV20-1	.	many	TRBJ1-2	TGCAGTGCTAGAAGATCACAGGGTCCTCGAGGCTACACCTTC	CSARRSQGPRGYTF
TRBV28	.	.	TRBJ2-1	TGTGCCAGCAGTTTATGGGGGGGTTTGAATGAGCAGTTCTTC	CASSLWGGLNEQFF
TRBV29-1	.	.	TRBJ1-1	TGCAGCGTGGAAAGCGCCGACGGTGCTCTCGCTTTCTTT	CSVESADGALAFF
TRBV12-3/TRBV12-4	.	few	TRBJ1-2	TGTGCCAGCAGCGCCGCGTGGCAGGGTTATGGCTACACCTTC	CASSAAWQGYGYTF
TRBV27	TRBD1	few	TRBJ2-7	TGTGCCAGCAGTTTCAAAGACAGGGGGCATTACGAGCAGTACTTC	CASSFKDRGHYEQYF
TRBV5-1	TRBD1	.	TRBJ2-7	TGCGCCAGCAGCCCCGGACAGGCGAGCTCCTACGAGCACTACTTC	CASSPGQASSYEHYF
TRBV24-1	TRBD2	.	TRBJ2-1	TGTGCCACCAGTACATCTGGGACTAGCGGGAGTGGGGAGCAGTTCTTC	CATSTSGTSGSGEQFF
TRBV20-1	.	few	TRBJ2-1	TGCAGTGCCAGGGGACCCACGAACTCCTACAATGAGCAGTTCTTC	CSARGPTNSYNEQFF
TRBV11-2	.	few	TRBJ2-7	TGTGCCAGCAGCCCCGGGACCACCGGGGCCCTCGAGCAGTACTTC	CASSPGTTGALEQYF
TRBV6-5	.	.	TRBJ1-4	TGTGCCAGCAGTTACTCATGGGGTCTAAGTGAAAAACTGTTTTTT	CASSYSWGLSEKLFF
TRBV11-2	.	.	TRBJ1-1	TGTGCCAGCAGCTTACGATTGAGAAGGTCTGCGGAGAACACTGAAGCTTTCTTT	CASSLRLRRSAENTEAFF
TRBV6-2/TRBV6-3	TRBD1	.	TRBJ1-5	TGTGCCAGCAGTTACTGGGCTGGGACAGGGAAGGATCAGCCCCAGCATTTT	CASSYWAGTGKDQPQHF
TRBV29-1	.	few	TRBJ2-5	TGCAGCGTTGAGTTAGGGGGACGCCCGGGGACCCAGTACTTC	CSVELGGRPGTQYF
TRBV12-5	.	few	TRBJ2-3	TGTGCTAGTGGTTTTGGGGGTTCCGATACGCAGTATTTT	CASGFGGSDTQYF
TRBV4-2	TRBD2	few	TRBJ2-5	TGTGCCAGCAGCCATGGAGCGGGGGGACGACAAGAGACCCAGTACTTC	CASSHGAGGRQETQYF